This entry features one T cell receptor (beta chain) sequence. Its antigen remains unidentified. The CDR3 runs 18 residues. V lost 2 bases and J 3 bases, leaving 23 bases between the germline ends. Germline values: CDR1 MNHEY, CDR2 SMNVEV (reference sequence). The data belong to a study of cytomegalovirus exposure and HLA in healthy donors. At the level of the study: From 170 million or so T cells, an earlier analysis saw some 120 million unique TCR beta sequences. HLA-typed donors contributed some 85 million unique TCRs, which were held in an early data release.

Primers: 60 Vbeta forward and 13 Jbeta reverse. Here immunoSEQ multiplex PCR was the method, and the copy in TCRdb shows in-frame clones only, minus some. The sample lists approximately 210,000 clones, about 75% occurring once. Notes on the study in general: The authors enumerated 180 or so TCR beta chains as linked to cytomegalovirus.

The receptor was isolated from a male donor in good health and CMV-seronegative. The sample consisted of PBMCs. The V gene is TRBV27, the J gene TRBJ2-7, with D perhaps matching TRBD2 (5 bases). The CDR3 bases are TGTGCCAGCAGTTTAACACCACTCCTTCCTAGCTCAGGCTACGAGCAGTACTTC. Protein: CASSLTPLLPSSGYEQYF.